This T cell receptor beta chain was retrieved from a study of T cell responses to AZD1222 COVID-19 vaccine. Study observations and caveats: Clonal diversity was possibly underestimated, and white British individuals and females predominated among donors. Every sample of the repertoires postdated the peak T cell response. Among AZD1222 vaccinees, only six were seropositive at baseline.

Sequenced by immunoSEQ multiplex PCR; TCRdb stores in-frame clones only, minus some. Of around 200,000 clones in the sample, around 90% were seen once. About this clone: The antigen is unknown.

V was clipped by 3 bases and J by 9 bases, with 11 bases between them. The CDR3 spans 13 residues. Germline CDR1 is KGHSH and CDR2 is LQKENI. The sequence came from an adult in good health. The rearrangement joins TRBV18 to TRBJ2-2; no clear D gene. Source: peripheral blood, taken on day 0 of AZD1222 vaccination. This CDR3 is CASSPNIIRELFF. CDR3 DNA: TGTGCCAGCTCACCGAATATCATCCGGGAGCTGTTTTTT.